This T cell receptor beta chain comes out of a study of OX40 agonist ivuxolimab in advanced cancers. Whole-study findings and limits: Undetermined was the antigen specificity of the expanded peripheral T cells.

Sequenced by immunoSEQ multiplex PCR; TCRdb stores in-frame clones only, minus some. This table holds tens of thousands of clones, over 75% found once. The length of the CDR3 is 16 residues. Germline lookup yields CDR1 SGHVS and CDR2 FNYEAQ. V was clipped by 2 bases and J by 0 bases, with 8 bases between them. With regard to this clone: Antigen specificity is unknown.

The sample here was CD4+ or CD8+ T cells sorted from blood, taken in a trial of the OX40 agonist ivuxolimab. This receptor was taken from an adult with an advanced solid tumor such as melanoma, head and neck, liver or kidney cancer. The chain has TRBV7-6 and TRBJ1-6; D is undetermined. This CDR3 reads CASSLTASSYNSPLHF. The CDR3 region has the DNA TGTGCCAGCAGCTTAACGGCAAGCTCCTATAATTCACCCCTCCACTTT.